One and the same sample provided the 12 T cell receptor beta chains below, sequenced in a study of blood T cell repertoires in COVID-19. Sequencing used immunoSEQ multiplex PCR; TCRdb keeps in-frame clones, though not all of them. The table has around 180,000 clones, around nine tenths seen once. Sequenced: peripheral blood. The receptors derive from a human donor in a cohort sampled during active COVID-19.

This chain connects TRBV5-1 to TRBJ2-3; D remains ambiguous. Germline CDR1 reads SGHRS; CDR2 reads YFSETQ. The V end was cut by 2 bases, the J end by 2 bases, with 9 bases between. This CDR3 region has 14 residues. CDR3 loop: CASSFNTATDTQYF. DNA of the CDR3: TGCGCCAGCAGCTTCAACACCGCCACAGATACGCAGTATTTT.

The chain uses TRBV2 and TRBJ2-2; 11 positions match TRBD2. Per germline, CDR1 SNHLY and CDR2 FYNNEI. This CDR3 contains 15 residues. The V segment lost 0 bases and the J segment 6 bases; nucleotides outside the gene matches: 0. CDR3 region: CASSEASGGAGELFF. In nucleotides, the CDR3 is TGTGCCAGCAGTGAAGCTAGCGGGGGGGCCGGGGAGCTGTTTTTT.

This clone has more than one count but fewer than ten. This sequence joins TRBV19 and TRBJ1-1; D gene ambiguous. CDR3 length: 13 amino acids. V was cut by 6 bases and J by 0 bases, with 8 bases left in between. Germline lookup yields CDR1 LNHDA and CDR2 SQIVND (reference sequence). CDR3 sequence: CASSANLNTEAFF. As DNA, the CDR3 is TGTGCCAGTAGCGCGAATTTGAACACTGAAGCTTTCTTT.

The rearrangement uses TRBV28 and TRBJ2-6, with TRBD2 as a possible D gene (5 bases). Germline values: CDR1 MDHEN, CDR2 SYDVKM. This CDR3 comprises 16 residues. V lost 7 bases, J lost 0 bases, and 13 bases lay in between. CDR3: CASNGITTSGANVLTF. In DNA form, the CDR3 reads TGTGCCAGCAACGGGATCACAACCTCTGGGGCCAACGTCCTGACTTTC. Full variable domain (remainder filled in from reference TRBV28 and TRBJ2-6): DVKVTQSSRYLVKRTGEKVFLECVQDMDHENMFWYRQDPGLGLRLIYFSYDVKMKEKGDIPEGYSVSREKKERFSLILESASTNQTSMYLCASNGITTSGANVLTFGAGSRLTVL.

This chain links TRBV4-3 with TRBJ1-2; no firm D call. CDR1 and CDR2 from the germline V gene are LGHNA and YSLEER. The V end was cut by 5 bases, the J end by 5 bases, with 18 bases between. This CDR3 has 15 amino acids. The CDR3 is CASSTNEGGIYGYTF. The CDR3 DNA follows: TGCGCCAGCAGCACTAACGAGGGTGGCATTTATGGCTACACCTTC.

This chain links TRBV7-6 with TRBJ1-4, with a tentative D call TRBD1 (5 bases). The CDR3 spans 13 residues. V lost 5 bases, J lost 8 bases, and 12 bases lay in between. CDR1 and CDR2 (germline): SGHVS, FNYEAQ. The CDR3: CASSPERGEKLFF. As DNA, the CDR3 is TGTGCCAGCAGCCCCGAAAGGGGCGAAAAACTGTTTTTT. The full variable domain, completed using reference TRBV7-6 and TRBJ1-4, is GAGVSQSPRYKVTKRGQDVALRCDPISGHVSLYWYRQALGQGPEFLTYFNYEAQQDKSGLPNDRFSAERPEGSISTLTIQRTEQRDSAMYRCASSPERGEKLFFGSGTQLSVL.

This sequence joins TRBV10-3 and TRBJ1-2; D possibly corresponds to TRBD1 (5 bases). V lost 10 bases and J lost 2, with 17 bases in between. CDR3 length: 14 residues. Germline CDR1 ENHRY, CDR2 SYGVKD. CDR3 DNA: TGTGCCACTAAATTAACACAGGCGAACTATGGCTACACCTTC. Translating gives CATKLTQANYGYTF.

The chain uses TRBV27 and TRBJ2-1, with a possible D match to TRBD2 (6 bases). V lost 4 bases and J lost 1, with 14 bases in between. CDR1 is MNHEY, CDR2 SMNVEV, per germline (reference sequence). The CDR3 runs 16 residues. DNA of the CDR3: TGTGCCAGCAGTTCCCGACGAGGAGGGTCCTACAATGAGCAGTTCTTC. It is translated as CASSSRRGGSYNEQFF.

The chain joins TRBV6-2 or TRBV6-3 to TRBJ2-1; 8 bases map to TRBD2. The CDR3 runs 16 residues. Germline-derived CDR1 and CDR2 are MNHEY and SVGEGT. V shed 5 bases, J shed 3 bases, and the junction held 9 bases outside the gene matches. CDR3: CASSHISGRGYNEQFF. DNA for the CDR3: TGTGCCAGCAGTCACATCAGCGGGAGAGGCTACAATGAGCAGTTCTTC.

This chain links TRBV20-1 with TRBJ2-2, with D perhaps TRBD1 (5 bases). The length of the CDR3 is 18 residues. Per germline, CDR1 DFQATT and CDR2 SNEGSKA (reference sequence). Trimming removed 3 bases at V and 2 bases at J, with 22 bases between. The CDR3 sequence is CSASLLESRTRNTGELFF. CDR3 DNA: TGCAGTGCTAGTTTGCTTGAATCTCGGACAAGAAACACCGGGGAGCTGTTTTTT.

This chain connects TRBV3-1 (or the pseudogene TRBV3-2) to TRBJ1-1, with D unresolved. Germline V CDR1 and CDR2: LGHDT, YNNKEL (reference sequence). Trimming removed 3 bases at V and 1 base at J, with 9 bases between. The CDR3 length is 14 residues. This CDR3 reads CASSQRQANTEAFF. The CDR3 DNA follows: TGTGCCAGCAGCCAGAGACAAGCGAACACTGAAGCTTTCTTT.

This chain joins TRBV7-2 and TRBJ1-2; D ambiguous. V was trimmed by 5 bases and J by 2 bases, leaving 12 bases between them. The CDR3 loop spans 14 amino acids. In germline, CDR1 is SGHTA, CDR2 FQGNSA. The CDR3 coding sequence is TGTGCCAGCAGCCCGGGAGGCGGCAACTATGGCTACACCTTC. Protein: CASSPGGGNYGYTF.